This T cell receptor (beta chain) was documented in a study of cytomegalovirus exposure and HLA in healthy donors. Notes on the study in general: CMV serostatus alone was available as immune exposure information.

The germline gives CDR1 LNHDA, CDR2 SQIVND (reference sequence). The germline V and J ends were trimmed by 4 bases and 4 bases, with 16 bases remaining between them. The CDR3 has 15 residues. There were likely unrecorded immune exposures, though donors were nominally healthy when sampled. This clone showed up just once. Its antigen is unknown. It was with 60 Vbeta and 13 Jbeta primers that the PCR ran. Only in-frame clones appear in the TCRdb table, and some are missing; sequencing was by immunoSEQ multiplex PCR. The table has roughly 130,000 clones, 73% seen once. The sequence was obtained from a woman aged 40 to 50 in good health and CMV-seropositive. The rearrangement joins TRBV19 to TRBJ1-2; tentative D call: TRBD1 (5 bases). Sequenced material: PBMCs. CDR3 protein: CASSTTDRFSYGYTF. Written as DNA, the CDR3 is TGTGCCAGTAGTACGACAGACCGATTTTCCTATGGCTACACCTTC.